The rows below give T cell receptor beta chains drawn from one sample of a study of regulatory T cells in long-lasting Graves disease. One entry per CDR3 protein, called by TCRdb with MiXCR from the multiplex PCR reads. The table has around 400,000 distinct CDR3 sequences, approximately 25% seen once. The sequences come from peripheral blood mononuclear cells (PBMCs), collected when the disease was refractory, from a patient treated with antithyroid drugs. The source is a woman in her forties with Graves disease. Each CDR3 is given with its conserved first and last residue. A D gene is named only where the DNA matches it firmly. Clone size is given for some rows only: seen once, a few or many times, or a class if the clone is expanded.

size: many; V: TRBV20-1; J: TRBJ2-7; D: NA; CDR3: CSASGQTYEQYF; DNA: TGCAGTGCTAGTGGTCAGACTTACGAGCAGTACTTC
size: few; V: TRBV6-2/TRBV6-3; J: TRBJ2-5; D: NA; CDR3: CASSDIGDVEQETQYF; DNA: TGTGCCAGCAGCGACATAGGGGACGTGGAGCAAGAGACCCAGTACTTC
size: many; V: TRBV28; J: TRBJ1-2; D: NA; CDR3: CASSFRGQILSAGYTF; DNA: TGTGCCAGCAGTTTCCGAGGTCAGATACTATCCGCCGGCTACACCTTC
size: many; V: TRBV11-2; J: TRBJ2-7; D: NA; CDR3: CASSLNPDYEQYF; DNA: TGTGCCAGCAGCTTAAACCCCGACTACGAGCAGTACTTC
size: few; V: TRBV18; J: TRBJ2-5; D: TRBD2; CDR3: CASSPPGLTKETQYF; DNA: TGTGCCAGCTCACCACCGGGACTAACAAAAGAGACCCAGTACTTC
size: few; V: TRBV6-1; J: TRBJ1-6; D: NA; CDR3: CASSSPGFSPLHF; DNA: TGTGCCAGCAGCTCGCCAGGGTTCTCACCCCTCCACTTT
size: many; V: TRBV28; J: TRBJ2-2; D: NA; CDR3: CASSFPWEADTGELFF; DNA: TGTGCCAGCAGTTTCCCCTGGGAAGCGGACACCGGGGAGCTGTTTTTT
size: many; V: TRBV25-1; J: TRBJ1-1; D: NA; CDR3: CASSEDPDGEAFF; DNA: TGTGCCAGCAGTGAAGATCCCGACGGTGAAGCTTTCTTT
size: many; V: TRBV7-2; J: TRBJ1-3; D: NA; CDR3: CASSFNRISGNTIYF; DNA: TGTGCCAGCAGCTTTAACAGAATCTCTGGAAACACCATATATTTT
size: NA; V: TRBV20-1; J: TRBJ2-2; D: NA; CDR3: CSAAPGTVTGELFF; DNA: TGCAGTGCTGCCCCCGGGACGGTCACCGGGGAGCTGTTTTTT
size: many; V: TRBV28; J: TRBJ1-3; D: NA; CDR3: CASSLPGEFSGNTIYF; DNA: TGTGCCAGCAGTTTGCCAGGGGAATTCTCTGGAAACACCATATATTTT
size: many; V: TRBV19; J: TRBJ1-1; D: NA; CDR3: CASKITGMNTEAFF; DNA: TGTGCCAGTAAGATCACGGGAATGAACACTGAAGCTTTCTTT
size: many; V: TRBV28; J: TRBJ2-4; D: TRBD2; CDR3: CASSSPLGLAGGPRGVAKNIQYF; DNA: TGTGCCAGCAGTTCCCCCCTTGGACTAGCGGGAGGGCCAAGGGGAGTAGCCAAAAACATTCAGTACTTC
size: NA; V: TRBV6-9; J: TRBJ2-1; D: TRBD2; CDR3: CASRPIAGVTYNEQFF; DNA: TGTGCCAGCAGACCAATAGCGGGAGTTACCTACAATGAGCAGTTCTTC
size: NA; V: TRBV20-1; J: TRBJ2-2; D: TRBD1; CDR3: CSAKYRGNTGELFF; DNA: TGCAGTGCTAAATACAGGGGAAACACCGGGGAGCTGTTTTTT
size: NA; V: TRBV20-1; J: TRBJ2-1; D: NA; CDR3: CSASQVRQFF; DNA: TGCAGTGCTAGCCAGGTCCGGCAGTTCTTC
size: many; V: TRBV28; J: TRBJ1-1; D: NA; CDR3: CATGHRMNTEAFF; DNA: TGTGCCACAGGACACAGGATGAACACTGAAGCTTTCTTT
size: NA; V: TRBV7-9; J: TRBJ2-1; D: TRBD1; CDR3: CASSLASRGLNNNEQFF; DNA: TGTGCCAGCAGCTTAGCCTCCAGGGGGCTCAATAACAATGAGCAGTTCTTC
size: many; V: TRBV29-1; J: TRBJ2-7; D: TRBD2; CDR3: CSAGTSPYEQYF; DNA: TGCAGCGCCGGGACTAGTCCCTACGAGCAGTACTTC
size: NA; V: TRBV2; J: TRBJ2-6; D: NA; CDR3: CASSEKGFLISGANVLTF; DNA: TGTGCCAGCAGTGAGAAGGGCTTCCTCATCTCTGGGGCCAACGTCCTGACTTTC
size: NA; V: TRBV4-1; J: TRBJ1-6; D: NA; CDR3: CASSQDEAWDSPLHF; DNA: TGCGCCAGCAGCCAAGACGAAGCCTGGGATTCACCCCTCCACTTT
size: once; V: TRBV7-3; J: TRBJ2-1; D: NA; CDR3: CASSSLEIGSSYNEQFF; DNA: TGTGCCAGCAGCTCCCTCGAGATTGGGAGCTCCTACAATGAGCAGTTCTTC
size: few; V: TRBV7-9; J: TRBJ2-1; D: NA; CDR3: CASSYDRLYNEQFF; DNA: TGTGCCAGCAGCTATGACAGGCTATACAATGAGCAGTTCTTC
size: many; V: TRBV6-1; J: TRBJ1-5; D: TRBD1; CDR3: CASSEDRVPNQPQHF; DNA: TGTGCCAGCAGTGAGGACAGGGTACCCAATCAGCCCCAGCATTTT
size: NA; V: TRBV5-1; J: TRBJ2-4; D: NA; CDR3: CASRSGEGWNIQYF; DNA: TGCGCCAGCAGATCGGGTGAAGGGTGGAACATTCAGTACTTC
size: NA; V: TRBV10-3; J: TRBJ2-7; D: TRBD1; CDR3: CAISAGGPLSYEQYF; DNA: TGTGCCATCAGTGCAGGGGGACCCCTCTCCTACGAGCAGTACTTC
size: many; V: TRBV20-1; J: TRBJ1-6; D: TRBD1; CDR3: CSAVQGVNSPLHF; DNA: TGCAGTGCAGTACAGGGGGTTAATTCACCCCTCCACTTT
size: many; V: TRBV6-5; J: TRBJ1-6; D: NA; CDR3: CASSYSFRSSYNSPLHF; DNA: TGTGCCAGCAGTTACTCGTTTAGGAGCTCCTATAATTCACCCCTCCACTTT
size: many; V: TRBV6-1; J: TRBJ1-5; D: NA; CDR3: CASNVRNPNQPQHF; DNA: TGTGCCAGCAACGTCAGGAACCCTAATCAGCCCCAGCATTTT
size: many; V: TRBV6-1; J: TRBJ2-2; D: NA; CDR3: CASSARLHTGELFF; DNA: TGTGCCAGCAGTGCGAGACTCCACACCGGGGAGCTGTTTTTT
size: many; V: TRBV28; J: TRBJ2-2; D: NA; CDR3: CASSHKPFPRTQNTGELFF; DNA: TGTGCCAGCAGCCATAAGCCCTTCCCGAGGACCCAGAACACCGGGGAGCTGTTTTTT
size: NA; V: TRBV11-2; J: TRBJ2-2; D: NA; CDR3: CASSLGTLGELFF; DNA: TGTGCCAGCAGCTTAGGGACTCTCGGGGAGCTGTTTTTT
size: few; V: TRBV20-1; J: TRBJ2-1; D: NA; CDR3: CSATGLNEQFF; DNA: TGCAGTGCTACCGGCCTGAATGAGCAGTTCTTC
size: NA; V: TRBV30; J: TRBJ1-1; D: NA; CDR3: CAWSVQTNTEAFF; DNA: TGTGCCTGGAGTGTACAGACGAACACTGAAGCTTTCTTT
size: NA; V: TRBV28; J: TRBJ2-6; D: NA; CDR3: CASRWQVSDSGANVLTF; DNA: TGTGCCAGCAGATGGCAGGTATCAGACTCTGGGGCCAACGTCCTGACTTTC
size: NA; V: TRBV29-1; J: TRBJ2-2; D: TRBD1; CDR3: CSVADREFTGELFF; DNA: TGCAGCGTTGCCGACAGGGAATTTACCGGGGAGCTGTTTTTT
size: many; V: TRBV12-3/TRBV12-4; J: TRBJ1-5; D: TRBD1; CDR3: CASTGGQNLQPQHF; DNA: TGTGCCAGCACCGGGGGACAGAACTTACAGCCCCAGCATTTT
size: NA; V: TRBV3-1; J: TRBJ2-7; D: TRBD2; CDR3: CASSQGTSGGEQYF; DNA: TGTGCCAGCAGCCAAGGGACTAGCGGGGGTGAGCAGTACTTC
size: NA; V: TRBV3-1; J: TRBJ2-2; D: NA; CDR3: CASSQPGGRIGELFF; DNA: TGTGCCAGCAGCCAACCTGGTGGTCGGATCGGGGAGCTGTTTTTT
size: NA; V: TRBV28; J: TRBJ1-1; D: NA; CDR3: CASSFQGGTGAFF; DNA: TGTGCCAGCAGCTTTCAGGGCGGCACTGGAGCTTTCTTT
size: NA; V: TRBV25-1; J: TRBJ2-7; D: NA; CDR3: CASMNVREQYF; DNA: TGTGCCAGCATGAATGTCAGGGAGCAGTACTTC
size: few; V: TRBV5-1; J: TRBJ2-6; D: TRBD1; CDR3: CASRDRGGILGANVLTF; DNA: TGCGCCAGCCGTGACAGGGGAGGCATCTTAGGGGCCAACGTCCTGACTTTC
size: NA; V: TRBV20-1; J: TRBJ1-3; D: NA; CDR3: CSAPGNIGNTIYF; DNA: TGCAGTGCCCCGGGCAACATCGGAAACACCATATATTTT
size: NA; V: TRBV18; J: TRBJ2-5; D: NA; CDR3: CASSPGLKGEETQYF; DNA: TGTGCCAGCTCACCAGGGTTGAAGGGTGAAGAGACCCAGTACTTC
size: NA; V: TRBV12-3/TRBV12-4; J: TRBJ2-5; D: NA; CDR3: CASSTTDSQETQYF; DNA: TGTGCCAGCAGTACGACCGACAGCCAAGAGACCCAGTACTTC
size: few; V: TRBV7-2; J: TRBJ1-1; D: NA; CDR3: CASSLDRRQKSLNTEAFF; DNA: TGTGCCAGCAGCTTAGATCGGAGGCAGAAGAGTTTGAACACTGAAGCTTTCTTT
size: many; V: TRBV28; J: TRBJ2-7; D: TRBD2; CDR3: CASSLLTSGRAYEQYF; DNA: TGTGCCAGCAGTTTACTTACTAGCGGGAGGGCCTACGAGCAGTACTTC
size: many; V: TRBV6-4; J: TRBJ2-2; D: NA; CDR3: CASSSGARTGELFF; DNA: TGTGCCAGCAGTTCGGGGGCGCGAACCGGGGAGCTGTTTTTT
size: many; V: TRBV2; J: TRBJ2-1; D: NA; CDR3: CASPKAPESNEQFF; DNA: TGTGCCAGCCCGAAGGCCCCCGAGAGCAATGAGCAGTTCTTC
size: many; V: TRBV7-9; J: TRBJ2-5; D: NA; CDR3: CASSPIGPPQYF; DNA: TGTGCCAGCAGCCCAATTGGGCCCCCCCAGTACTTC
size: many; V: TRBV28; J: TRBJ1-2; D: NA; CDR3: CASSSQQGNYGYTF; DNA: TGTGCCAGCAGTTCTCAGCAGGGAAACTATGGCTACACCTTC
size: NA; V: TRBV28; J: TRBJ1-3; D: NA; CDR3: CASSLSKFQAGNTIYF; DNA: TGTGCCAGCAGTTTATCGAAGTTCCAGGCTGGAAACACCATATATTTT
size: NA; V: TRBV5-1; J: TRBJ2-2; D: NA; CDR3: CASSLASAPGAGELFF; DNA: TGCGCCAGCAGCTTGGCGTCGGCCCCGGGGGCCGGGGAGCTGTTTTTT
size: many; V: TRBV20-1; J: TRBJ1-6; D: NA; CDR3: CSAPDSFKGYSPLHF; DNA: TGCAGTGCTCCGGACAGTTTTAAGGGGTATTCACCCCTCCACTTT
size: many; V: TRBV28; J: TRBJ1-5; D: NA; CDR3: CASSLRFGGAGQPQHF; DNA: TGTGCCAGCAGTTTAAGGTTTGGGGGCGCGGGTCAGCCCCAGCATTTT
size: few; V: TRBV14; J: TRBJ2-6; D: NA; CDR3: CASSRTGFSGANFLTF; DNA: TGTGCCAGCAGCCGAACAGGGTTCTCTGGGGCCAACTTCCTGACTTTC
size: NA; V: TRBV4-1; J: TRBJ2-5; D: TRBD2; CDR3: CASSQVYGRERETQYF; DNA: TGCGCCAGCAGCCAAGTGTACGGGAGGGAAAGAGAGACCCAGTACTTC
size: many; V: TRBV28; J: TRBJ2-5; D: TRBD1; CDR3: CASSSPRQGEETQYF; DNA: TGTGCCAGCTCATCCCCCCGACAGGGGGAAGAGACCCAGTACTTC
size: NA; V: TRBV4-1; J: TRBJ1-2; D: TRBD1; CDR3: CASTWTGQSALYGYTF; DNA: TGCGCCAGCACCTGGACAGGGCAATCCGCCCTCTATGGCTACACCTTC